Sequencing of this T cell receptor (beta chain) was carried out in a study of blood T cell repertoires in COVID-19. Study information: The analysed material was cDNA or gDNA that came from T cells, B-cell-depleted T cells, or PBMCs.

This clone was seen only once. Profiled with immunoSEQ multiplex PCR; TCRdb holds only in-frame clones, not every one. The sample lists more than 200,000 clones, approximately 80% seen once, with approximately 4.6% in the top ten. Trimming pared 4 bases from V and 2 bases from J, leaving 10 bases between. Germline lookup yields CDR1 MRHNA and CDR2 SNTAGT. The CDR3 spans 14 residues. The study recruited people aged about 18 to 95 years across more than 20 US areas. Sequences were obtained from PBMCs or T cells enriched from blood (not recorded which). The chain couples TRBV6-4 to TRBJ2-3; perhaps TRBD1 as D (6 bases). The receptor was derived from a man aged 25 to 40 with acute COVID-19. The CDR3 loop reads CASSAGDLTDTQYF. The CDR3 DNA reads TGTGCCAGCAGTGCAGGGGACCTCACAGATACGCAGTATTTT.